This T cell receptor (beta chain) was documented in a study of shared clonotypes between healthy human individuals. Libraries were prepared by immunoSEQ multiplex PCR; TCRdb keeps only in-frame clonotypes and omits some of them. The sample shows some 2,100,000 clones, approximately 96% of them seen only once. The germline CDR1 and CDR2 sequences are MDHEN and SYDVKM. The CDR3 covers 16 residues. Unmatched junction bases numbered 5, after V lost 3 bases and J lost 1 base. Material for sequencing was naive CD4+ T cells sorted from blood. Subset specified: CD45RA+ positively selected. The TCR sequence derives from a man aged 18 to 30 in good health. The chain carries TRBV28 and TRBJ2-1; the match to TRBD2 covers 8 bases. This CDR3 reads CASSLYTSGSYNEQFF. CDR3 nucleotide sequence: TGTGCCAGCAGTTTGTACACTAGCGGTTCCTACAATGAGCAGTTCTTC.